This TCR beta chain appears in the sequencing data of a study of blood T cell repertoires in COVID-19. Study-wide context: Sites across the United States, Italy and Spain contributed samples from acute and convalescent COVID-19.

The protocol was immunoSEQ multiplex PCR, while the TCRdb copy is restricted to in-frame clones and leaves out a portion. The sample yields a few hundred thousand clones, 84% seen once. This clone appeared a few times. This TCR was recovered from a woman between 35 and 50 years old who had recovered from COVID-19. The sequenced sample consisted of peripheral blood.

This CDR3 is CASSRRGSGNTIYF. The CDR3 DNA sequence: TGTGCCAGCAGCCGCCGAGGGTCTGGAAACACCATATATTTT. The rearrangement joins TRBV3-1 (or the pseudogene TRBV3-2) to TRBJ1-3; D gene ambiguous. The length of the CDR3 is 14 residues. CDR1 LGHDT and CDR2 YNNKEL come from the germline V gene (reference sequence). Trimming shortened V by 4 bases and J by 1 base, and 8 bases separated the two germline ends.